Listed below are T cell receptor beta chains from one sample, sequenced in a study of blood T cell repertoires in COVID-19. TCRdb's copy holds only in-frame clones and misses some; the assay was immunoSEQ multiplex PCR. This sample yields about 240,000 clones, of which 85% to 90% are seen a single time; more than 0.95% belongs to the top ten. Sequences were obtained from peripheral blood. These receptors were taken from a woman aged 40 to 50 who had recovered from COVID-19. Both conserved end residues are trimmed from each CDR3.

16	TRBV19	ASSITGTGVIRNQPQH
14	TRBV14	ASSLRQGVRTNEQF
17	TRBV4-1	ASSQVYSRPGQGAIEQY
13	TRBV9	ASSVAGGLGEKLF
14	TRBV7-8	ASTRTAGEAGNTIY
14	TRBV21-1	ASSKRGQLLGKPQH
14	TRBV19	ASSNPGRGATDTQY
13	TRBV3-1/TRBV3-2	ASRPQGLPGNTIY
12	TRBV10-3	ATGGLAGEGEQF
13	TRBV7-2	ASSLADTTNTEAF
12	TRBV27	ASSLSGPTYEQY
14	TRBV15	ATSRARTPGGYEQY
11	TRBV6-2/TRBV6-3	ASSRRDSYEQY
11	TRBV30	AWSVGGTDEQY
12	TRBV7-8	ASNPGQGGYGYT
14	TRBV9	ASSVGASGGQETQY
11	TRBV18	ASSPGTGLEQY
12	TRBV3-1/TRBV3-2	ASSPRDSGSPLH
12	TRBV18	ASSPLAGAYGYT
14	TRBV18	ASSNAGTVGTGELF
17	TRBV6-2/TRBV6-3	ASSPLGLAGGPGYNEQF
12	TRBV3-1/TRBV3-2	ASGTGGGQETQY
10	TRBV19	ASSNRDRGYT
14	TRBV6-2/TRBV6-3	ASSRGPGLGENEQF
15	TRBV18	ASSPPGQGGTNEKLF
11	TRBV30	AWIAGARTEAF
13	TRBV27	ASTGRGATNYGYT
12	TRBV5-1	ASAPSADSYEQY
14	TRBV29-1	SAPPGLAGPTGTQY
12	TRBV5-1	ASSQGAPRDTQY
8	TRBV20-1	SGRDNEQF
10	TRBV5-8	ASSFGGYEQY
14	TRBV6-1	ASSDWGRPAGQPQH
17	TRBV4-1	ASSQGGGAIGSPYNEQF
13	TRBV14	ASSPPRQGSYEQY
10	TRBV2	ASSAGGETQY
11	TRBV7-3	ASSAQGNTEAF
12	TRBV5-1	ASSVTGTGNTIY
12	TRBV7-9	ASSPQGSNEKLF
8	TRBV2	ASTVHQAF
14	TRBV3-1/TRBV3-2	ASSPPGNPWGGEQF
11	TRBV27	ASSSEGGYGYT
12	TRBV7-6	ASSQGAHPYEQY
13	TRBV9	ASSPRTGMNTEAF
14	TRBV29-1	SVEDQSGRAYNEQF
18	TRBV12-1	ASSFGHHAPRPLAKNIQY
12	TRBV30	AWSVRGGGLEQY
12	TRBV7-9	ASTPGSGNEKLF
10	TRBV2	ASTGGNQPQH
12	TRBV5-4	ASTGRGGGNEQF
14	TRBV30	AWSVTDRGLWETQY
10	TRBV7-2	ASTIAGGAQY
13	TRBV3-1/TRBV3-2	ASTPGAGTNEKLF